The 24 T cell receptor beta chains below come from one sample, sequenced in a study of spatial heterogeneity in lung cancer. As for time point: sample taken at primary tumor resection. These receptors have no identified antigens. General study results and limits: It was found that expanded intratumoral alpha and beta TCR counts tracked tumor mutation counts.

Via MiXCR, TCRdb re-called the 5' RACE reads, giving one row per CDR3 protein. The profile shows about 9,400 distinct CDR3 sequences, under 6.5% of them singletons. The sequences come from lung tumor tissue, collected at surgery. Receptors were obtained from a male donor with early-stage non-small cell lung cancer.

By share, this clonotype ranks as medium-sized (0.01 to 0.1%). V usage is TRBV6-1 and J usage is TRBJ1-5; D gene uncertain. The CDR3 is 13 residues long. Per the germline V gene, CDR1 is MNHNS and CDR2 is SASEGT. V was clipped by 6 bases and J by 4 bases, with 10 bases between them. The CDR3 coding sequence is TGTGCCAGCAGGGCAACGGGGAATCAGCCCCAGCATTTT. Translating it yields CASRATGNQPQHF.

This clonotype was seen many times. The CDR3 DNA is TGCAGTGCTAGAGGGGGACGGAGATATGGCTACACCTTC. Protein: CSARGGRRYGYTF. The chain uses TRBV20-1 and TRBJ1-2; possibly TRBD1 for D (5 bases). Germline assignment: CDR1 DFQATT and CDR2 SNEGSKA (reference sequence). The CDR3 length is 13 residues. With 1 base removed from V and 5 bases from J, the gap between germline ends came to 11 bases.

The chain is built from TRBV7-2 and TRBJ2-4; D tentatively reads TRBD1 or TRBD2 (6 bases each). The germline V gene has CDR1 SGHTA and CDR2 FQGNSA. Trimming removed 4 bases at V and 0 bases at J, with 13 bases between. The CDR3 is made up of 16 amino acids. The CDR3 loop is CASSSEGGLAKNIQYF. Here the CDR3 DNA reads TGTGCCAGCAGCTCCGAGGGGGGTTTAGCCAAAAACATTCAGTACTTC.

The table lists this clonotype with many counts. The chain recombines TRBV4-2 with TRBJ2-1; perhaps TRBD1 as D (6 bases). Deletions cut 4 bases from V and 7 bases from J, with 23 bases between. Per the germline V gene, CDR1 is LGHNA and CDR2 is YNFKEQ. CDR3 length: 17 amino acids. The CDR3 DNA is TGTGCCAGCAGCCCGAGGTTTAGTGACTCCCAGGGGAATGAGCAGTTCTTC. Amino acids: CASSPRFSDSQGNEQFF.

This clonotype was picked up many times. The V gene is TRBV2, the J gene TRBJ1-4; D may be TRBD1 (5 bases). Looked up from germline, CDR1 is SNHLY and CDR2 is FYNNEI. The V and J ends lost 5 bases and 8 bases respectively, with 18 bases between them. The length of the CDR3 is 15 residues. The CDR3 region is CASSLGGTATEKLFF. Written as DNA, the CDR3 is TGTGCCAGCAGTCTGGGCGGGACGGCGACCGAAAAACTGTTTTTT.

This clonotype was recorded many times. The chain has TRBV5-1 and TRBJ1-5; D unresolved. Germline CDR1 is SGHRS and CDR2 is YFSETQ. Trimming took 0 bases from V and 7 from J, leaving 11 bases between them. The CDR3 contains 14 residues. The CDR3 DNA sequence: TGCGCCAGCAGCTTGGTTGTGGGGATCCAGCCCCAGCATTTT. The encoded protein is CASSLVVGIQPQHF.

By sample share, this clonotype is medium-sized (0.01 to 0.1%). The gene calls are TRBV20-1 and TRBJ1-4; D is ambiguous. This CDR3 spans 14 amino acids. The ends were cut back, 4 bases at V and 8 bases at J, with 17 bases in the middle. Germline V gene lookup returns CDR1 DFQATT and CDR2 SNEGSKA (reference sequence). CDR3 in DNA: TGCAGTGCTACAACCCTGAGGGTGGGGGAAAAACTGTTTTTT. Translating gives CSATTLRVGEKLFF.

This clonotype came up a few times. The rearrangement joins TRBV7-2 to TRBJ2-2; no reliable D call. CDR1 and CDR2 from the germline V gene are SGHTA and FQGNSA. The CDR3 covers 14 residues. V was trimmed by 5 bases and J by 9 bases, leaving 16 bases between them. In DNA form, the CDR3 reads TGTGCCAGCAGCGCAGTCCAAGGCTTGAGGGAGCTGTTTTTT. Protein product: CASSAVQGLRELFF.

By share, this clonotype counts as medium-sized (0.01 to 0.1%). This chain joins TRBV6-5 and TRBJ2-7; possibly TRBD1 for D (5 bases). The germline V gene encodes CDR1 MNHEY and CDR2 SVGAGI. The CDR3 is 13 amino acids. V lost 6 bases to trimming and J lost 7 bases, with 16 bases between them. Written as DNA, the CDR3 is TGTGCCAGCAGCCGATCAGGGAATCGGGAGCAGTACTTC. As protein: CASSRSGNREQYF.

This clonotype was recorded at least ten times. One junction end disagrees with the germline gene, perhaps due to a read error. CDR3 nucleotides: TGTGCCAGCAGCTTAGATAAACTACCGGTTTTATTC. This sequence encodes CASSLDKLPVLF. This sequence joins TRBV7-2 and TRBJ2-5; no firm D call. The CDR3 covers 12 residues. The germline CDR1 and CDR2 sequences are SGHTA and FQGNSA.

The chain carries TRBV12-3 or TRBV12-4 and TRBJ1-1, with TRBD1 identical over 7 bases. The CDR3 runs to 15 residues. The V segment lost 2 bases and the J segment 0 bases; nucleotides outside the gene matches: 3. CDR3 nucleotide sequence: TGTGCCAGCAGTTTACAGGGGGGTCTGAACACTGAAGCTTTCTTT. Protein: CASSLQGGLNTEAFF.

The sample holds many counts of this clonotype. The V and J genes are TRBV11-2 and TRBJ1-1; 7 nucleotides agree with TRBD1. The junction had 5 bases not matched to a gene; V was cut back by 6 bases and J by 4 bases. CDR1 SGHAT and CDR2 FQNNGV come from the germline V gene. CDR3 size: 13 residues. CDR3 protein: CASRLTGVTEAFF. Written as DNA, the CDR3 is TGTGCCAGCAGACTTACAGGGGTCACTGAAGCTTTCTTT.

The sample holds many counts of this clonotype. The gene calls are TRBV28 and TRBJ1-2; 7 nucleotides agree with TRBD1. Trimming took 5 bases from V and 4 from J; bases not matched to a gene: 7. The CDR3 length is 14 residues. CDR1 and CDR2 from the germline V gene are MDHEN and SYDVKM. The CDR3 coding sequence is TGTGCCAGCAGTCCGCTCGGGACAGCCTATGGCTACACCTTC. It translates to CASSPLGTAYGYTF.

This clonotype was seen repeatedly, ten times or more. The V gene is TRBV24-1, the J gene TRBJ2-5; TRBD2 might be the D (5 bases). Germline-derived CDR1 and CDR2 are KGHDR and SFDVKD. Deletions cut 5 bases from V and 5 bases from J, with 11 bases between. The CDR3 is 13 residues long. CDR3 in amino acids: CATSAEGGETQYF. The CDR3 coding sequence is TGTGCCACCAGTGCCGAAGGCGGGGAGACCCAGTACTTC.

In its sample, this clonotype was seen many times. The chain has TRBV7-3 and TRBJ2-3; 8 bases line up with TRBD2. In germline, CDR1 is SGHTA, CDR2 FQGTGA. The trim removed 0 bases at V and 2 bases at J, leaving 10 bases unmatched. This CDR3 region has 18 residues. The CDR3, as DNA: TGTGCCAGCAGCTTAACCCGGTCGGGAGGGCCGACCACAGATACGCAGTATTTT. Translating it yields CASSLTRSGGPTTDTQYF.

This clonotype was seen many times. The chain couples TRBV12-3 or TRBV12-4 to TRBJ2-1, with D perhaps TRBD2 (5 bases). Trimming stripped 6 bases from V and 3 bases from J, with 12 bases between. The CDR3 length is 14 residues. The chain's CDR3 is CASSPQLVYNEQFF. CDR3 sequence (DNA): TGTGCCAGCAGCCCACAACTAGTCTACAATGAGCAGTTCTTC.

This rearrangement joins TRBV3-1 to TRBJ2-5; D gene ambiguous. There are 13 residues in the CDR3. CDR1 LGHDT and CDR2 YNNKEL come from the germline V gene (reference sequence). V was cut by 1 base and J by 2 bases, with 5 bases left in between. The CDR3: CASSQGPQETQYF. The CDR3, as DNA: TGTGCCAGCAGCCAAGGGCCTCAAGAGACCCAGTACTTC.

This clonotype counts as medium-sized. The rearrangement joins TRBV20-1 to TRBJ2-1; D not resolved. The CDR3 is 13 residues long. Germline V gives CDR1 DFQATT, CDR2 SNEGSKA (reference sequence). Trimming cost V 2 bases and J 4 bases, with 9 bases left between them. In DNA form, the CDR3 reads TGCAGTGCTAGATCAGACCGGTACAATGAGCAGTTCTTC. Translation: CSARSDRYNEQFF.

This clonotype was seen many times. The gene calls are TRBV20-1 and TRBJ2-3; 11 bases fit TRBD2. Trimming at V came to 3 bases and at J to 4 bases, leaving 21 bases not matched to a gene. The CDR3 spans 20 residues. Germline V gene lookup returns CDR1 DFQATT and CDR2 SNEGSKA (reference sequence). As DNA, the CDR3 is TGCAGTGCTAGCCTTCAGATAACTAGCGGGAGTTGGCAGTCAGCAGATACGCAGTATTTT. Encoded protein: CSASLQITSGSWQSADTQYF.

This clonotype was counted at least ten times. The chain couples TRBV11-2 to TRBJ2-5; 10 bases map to TRBD2. With V trimmed by 5 bases and J by 4 bases, 10 bases remained unmatched. In germline, CDR1 is SGHAT, CDR2 FQNNGV. The CDR3 is made up of 16 amino acids. The CDR3 sequence is CASSPRLAGLLETQYF. In DNA form, the CDR3 reads TGTGCCAGCAGCCCCCGACTAGCGGGCTTGTTAGAGACCCAGTACTTC.

This clonotype was detected many times. The rearrangement links TRBV18 to TRBJ2-3; a possible D gene is TRBD1 (5 bases). Trimming shortened V by 0 bases and J by 3 bases, and 10 bases separated the two germline ends. This CDR3 is built from 15 residues. Per the germline V gene, CDR1 is KGHSH and CDR2 is LQKENI. The DNA for the CDR3 is TGTGCCAGCTCACCACCAGGGGTCGGGACAGATACGCAGTATTTT. This encodes CASSPPGVGTDTQYF.

This clonotype was detected many times. The V call is TRBV20-1, the J call TRBJ1-2; D gene ambiguous. Germline CDR1 and CDR2: DFQATT and SNEGSKA (reference sequence). V lost 3 bases to trimming and J lost 8 bases, with 16 bases between them. The CDR3 runs to 13 residues. Here the CDR3 DNA reads TGCAGTGCTAGGTCTACCGAGGTTCGCGGCTACACCTTC. Amino acid sequence: CSARSTEVRGYTF.

The table lists this clonotype with many counts. The chain couples TRBV19 to TRBJ2-3; no reliable D call. The CDR3 contains 14 residues. V lost 5 bases, J lost 1 base, and 10 bases lay in between. The germline gives CDR1 LNHDA, CDR2 SQIVND (reference sequence). DNA for the CDR3: TGTGCCAGTAGTCAGTCACGGCGCACAGATACGCAGTATTTT. It encodes CASSQSRRTDTQYF.

At least ten counts were recorded for this clonotype. The CDR3 bases are TGTGCCAGCAGTTACCCCGGTGGTGGATCTGAAGCTTTCTTT. This sequence encodes CASSYPGGGSEAFF. This chain links TRBV6-5 with TRBJ1-1; D is ambiguous. This CDR3 has 14 amino acids. Germline lookup yields CDR1 MNHEY and CDR2 SVGAGI. Between the trimmed V and J ends, which lost 2 bases and 6 bases, there was a span of 13 bases.